This T cell receptor (beta chain) appears in the sequencing data of a study of blood T cell repertoires in COVID-19 (dated by TCRdb to between 2020 and 2021). A note on the overall study: Samples covering the acute and convalescent phases of COVID-19 were provided by collaborators in the United States, Italy and Spain. Sample metadata almost always included a de-identified subject ID, COVID-19 status, age in years and sex. The material from the prospective study consisted of cDNA or gDNA derived from T cells, B-cell-depleted T cells, or PBMCs. A freely available public database, intended as a resource for researchers studying the immune response to SARS-CoV-2, is where the repertoires were released. Samples came from the ongoing ImmuneRACE study (first 160 participants) plus 1,254 subjects from 6 global collaborators. Deeply sampled blood TCRbeta repertoires from subjects exposed to, actively infected with, or recovered from COVID-19 were included in the dataset. Where available, HLA class I and class II types were taken from metadata supplied by the sample provider and were not determined by assay-based typing. Points the paper makes about the study in general: How much clinical and demographic metadata was included differed by source and by participant, and the metadata was provided uncurated.

Notes on this clone: The target of this receptor is not known. Per-base qualities were not stored, and no clone one base away is much larger.

V is reduced by 2 bases and J by 4 bases, leaving a spacing of 15 bases between them. The CDR3 covers 16 residues, taking in both the cysteine and the phenylalanine. The only DNA kept is the CDR3, 48 bases in frame from the first base. CDR1 and CDR2, per the germline V gene (reference sequence), are MNHNY and SVGAGI. Each collaborating institution followed its own protocols to collect whole blood in K2EDTA tubes. For TCRbeta analysis, collaborator samples were shipped as frozen whole blood, as isolated PBMCs, or as DNA extracted from either sample type. TCRbeta CDR3 regions were amplified from genomic DNA using the immunoSEQ Assay, a bias-controlled multiplex PCR. The paper's processing steps were these. The number of nucleated cells in each sample was estimated by amplification of reference gene primers within the assay. To quantify the absolute abundance of each unique TCRbeta CDR3 rearrangement, sequence reads were collapsed and filtered. For each sample, productive Simpson clonality was calculated by taking the square root of Simpson's diversity index across productive rearrangements. Held by TCRdb, this immuneACCESS table contains in-frame sequences only and omits some clones. Under half of the omission traces to an unresolved V gene where checked; the cause of the rest is unknown. V and J calls and clone size are as listed in that table; D and trimming were resolved from the DNA. The sample data list some 110,000 clones, and approximately 72% of these were observed just once. Roughly a fifth of the sample lies in the top ten.

The chain employs TRBV6-6 and TRBJ1-5, and possibly TRBD1, on 6 matching bases. Sample: peripheral blood. This TCR was recovered from a woman in her 70s with acute or convalescent COVID-19. The sequenced DNA is TGTGCCAGCAGTTACGGGGTACAGGGCAGGAATCAGCCCCAGCATTTT. The resulting protein is CASSYGVQGRNQPQHF.